These T cell receptor beta chains were read from a single sample in a study of Ad26.COV2.S vaccination and SARS-CoV-2 variants. Libraries were prepared by immunoSEQ multiplex PCR; TCRdb keeps only in-frame clonotypes and omits some of them. The sample yields about 350,000 clones, approximately 90% seen once. The sample was peripheral blood, taken in a trial of Ad26.COV2.S vaccine versus placebo. These receptors were taken from a person aged 18-60 years who received the Ad26.COV2.S COVID-19 vaccine or a placebo. The CDR3 runs from the conserved cysteine through the conserved F or W. D genes are given only for firm matches. For some rows the clone size is stated as once, few or many, or as a class when expanded; others skip it.

size	length	V	D	J	CDR3	DNA
.	16	TRBV6-1	TRBD2	TRBJ2-5	CASSESWRGALGAQYF	TGTGCCAGCAGTGAATCTTGGCGGGGGGCCCTGGGGGCCCAGTACTTC
.	13	TRBV18	TRBD1	TRBJ1-5	CASSRQGSQPQHF	TGTGCCAGCTCACGACAGGGTAGTCAGCCCCAGCATTTT
many	14	TRBV7-9	.	TRBJ1-2	CASESVEDYYGYTF	TGTGCCAGCGAATCCGTCGAGGATTACTATGGCTACACCTTC
once	14	TRBV9	.	TRBJ2-5	CASSVGGRRETQYF	TGTGCCAGCAGCGTAGGAGGCAGGCGTGAGACCCAGTACTTC
once	14	TRBV6-2/TRBV6-3	.	TRBJ1-3	CASSLQASGNTIYF	TGTGCCAGCAGTTTACAGGCGTCTGGAAACACCATATATTTT
.	13	TRBV11-3	.	TRBJ1-3	CASSLYERDTIYF	TGTGCCAGCAGCTTATACGAGAGAGACACCATATATTTT
.	10	TRBV30	.	TRBJ1-1	CATRGSEAFF	TGTGCCACCAGAGGGTCGGAAGCTTTCTTT
.	13	TRBV7-2	.	TRBJ2-7	CASSPPGVYEQYF	TGTGCCAGCAGCCCCCCAGGAGTTTACGAGCAGTACTTC
.	15	TRBV27	.	TRBJ1-1	CASRLPRTWNTEAFF	TGTGCCAGCAGGCTACCCCGAACGTGGAACACTGAAGCTTTCTTT
.	14	TRBV6-2/TRBV6-3	.	TRBJ2-2	CASSYKGTTGELFF	TGTGCCAGCAGTTATAAGGGGACCACCGGGGAGCTGTTTTTT
.	16	TRBV29-1	TRBD1	TRBJ1-1	CSVDSPGQGAGTEAFF	TGCAGCGTTGATTCCCCGGGACAGGGGGCTGGAACTGAAGCTTTCTTT
.	17	TRBV9	TRBD2	TRBJ2-2	CASSPWGGRTSTGELFF	TGTGCCAGCAGCCCATGGGGCGGGAGGACGAGCACCGGGGAGCTGTTTTTT
.	16	TRBV6-2/TRBV6-3	TRBD1	TRBJ1-6	CASSYDGAQGDSPLHF	TGTGCCAGCAGTTACGATGGTGCACAGGGGGACTCACCCCTCCACTTT
.	13	TRBV6-5	.	TRBJ1-1	CATTGPGDTEAFF	TGTGCCACGACGGGCCCGGGGGACACTGAAGCTTTCTTT
.	16	TRBV6-6	TRBD1	TRBJ1-5	CASSYPTGNGNQPQHF	TGTGCCAGCAGTTACCCGACAGGGAATGGCAATCAGCCCCAGCATTTT
.	12	TRBV6-5	.	TRBJ1-2	CASSHRDTGYTF	TGTGCCAGCAGTCACCGGGATACTGGCTACACCTTC
.	13	TRBV3-1/TRBV3-2	TRBD2	TRBJ2-3	CASSLRTSGGEYF	TGTGCCAGCAGCCTCAGGACTAGCGGAGGGGAGTATTTT
.	14	TRBV7-6	TRBD1	TRBJ2-1	CASSTGTGGNEQFF	TGTGCCAGCAGCACCGGGACAGGGGGCAATGAGCAGTTCTTC
.	13	TRBV30	.	TRBJ1-3	CAWSVSAGNTIYF	TGTGCCTGGAGTGTTTCGGCCGGAAACACCATATATTTT
.	11	TRBV20-1	.	TRBJ2-1	CSAKKVDEQFF	TGCAGTGCTAAAAAAGTCGATGAGCAGTTCTTC
few	11	TRBV30	.	TRBJ1-3	CAWSVLNTIYF	TGTGCCTGGAGTGTACTAAACACCATATATTTT
.	12	TRBV3-1/TRBV3-2	.	TRBJ1-2	CASNDRLYGYTF	TGTGCCAGCAACGACAGGCTGTATGGCTACACCTTC
few	14	TRBV19	TRBD1	TRBJ1-1	CASSLLLQGAEAFF	TGTGCCAGTAGTTTACTTCTACAGGGGGCTGAAGCTTTCTTT
once	14	TRBV6-4	.	TRBJ1-1	CASKRESMNTEAFF	TGTGCCAGCAAAAGGGAATCCATGAACACTGAAGCTTTCTTT
many	13	TRBV18	.	TRBJ1-1	CASSPGGLTEAFF	TGTGCCAGCTCTCCCGGGGGTCTCACTGAAGCTTTCTTT
.	14	TRBV10-3	.	TRBJ1-2	CAIRGSPRFYGYTF	TGTGCCATCAGAGGGTCCCCACGATTCTATGGCTACACCTTC
.	15	TRBV5-5	.	TRBJ1-2	CASSLGHVVGGGYTF	TGTGCCAGCAGCTTGGGGCACGTGGTAGGGGGTGGCTACACCTTC
.	14	TRBV6-5	.	TRBJ1-5	CASSPRDRARARHF	TGTGCCAGCAGTCCCCGGGACCGAGCGAGGGCACGGCATTTT
few	14	TRBV5-1	TRBD1	TRBJ1-2	CASSRGPGSDGYTF	TGCGCCAGCAGCAGGGGGCCGGGAAGCGATGGCTACACCTTC
once	13	TRBV6-1	.	TRBJ2-7	CASSESGNYEQYF	TGTGCCAGCAGTGAAAGTGGAAACTACGAGCAGTACTTC
.	13	TRBV10-3	TRBD1	TRBJ1-2	CAISSDRRYGYTF	TGTGCCATCTCGTCGGACAGGCGTTATGGCTACACCTTC
.	14	TRBV5-4	.	TRBJ1-4	CASSLIQGGEKLFF	TGTGCCAGCAGCCTTATACAGGGAGGTGAAAAACTGTTTTTT
.	15	TRBV7-9	.	TRBJ1-4	CASSLFFSGEEKLFF	TGTGCCAGCAGCTTATTTTTCTCGGGGGAGGAAAAACTGTTTTTT
.	16	TRBV5-6	TRBD1	TRBJ1-1	CASSLYRGLENTEAFF	TGTGCCAGCAGCTTATACAGGGGGCTGGAGAACACTGAAGCTTTCTTT
.	11	TRBV3-1/TRBV3-2	.	TRBJ1-2	CASSRAHGYTF	TGTGCCAGCAGCAGGGCCCATGGCTACACCTTC
.	11	TRBV28	.	TRBJ2-7	CASGLSYEQYF	TGTGCCAGCGGTCTCTCCTACGAGCAGTACTTC
.	12	TRBV12-3/TRBV12-4	TRBD1	TRBJ1-2	CASSLQGDGYTF	TGTGCCAGCAGTTTACAGGGGGACGGCTACACCTTC
.	13	TRBV19	.	TRBJ1-2	CASSPGPSRGYTF	TGTGCCAGTAGTCCGGGACCCTCAAGGGGCTACACCTTC
once	14	TRBV21-1	.	TRBJ1-6	CASLSSSYNSPLHF	TGTGCCAGCCTGTCGAGCAGTTATAATTCACCCCTCCACTTT
.	15	TRBV2	.	TRBJ2-4	CASGADTGAKNIQYF	TGTGCCAGCGGGGCGGACACTGGAGCCAAAAACATTCAGTACTTC